Presented here are 5 T cell receptor beta chains from one specimen sequenced in a study of shared clonotypes between healthy human individuals. Profiling relied on immunoSEQ multiplex PCR, and the TCRdb table lists in-frame clones only, not all of them. This sample has roughly 2 million clones, with under 97% found just once. Sequenced: naive CD4+ T cells sorted from blood. The subset denotes: CD45RA+ positively selected. The receptors were sampled from a man younger than 35 in good health.

The chain employs TRBV9 and TRBJ1-6; no definite D call. This CDR3 is built from 15 residues. Germline V gene sequence: CDR1 SGDLS, CDR2 YYNGEE. Trimming stripped 0 bases from V and 3 bases from J, with 7 bases between. The CDR3 DNA reads as TGTGCCAGCAGCGTAGTTCCAGACTATAATTCACCCCTCCACTTT. Its protein product is CASSVVPDYNSPLHF.

V gene TRBV5-4 combines with J gene TRBJ2-3, with 14 bases identical to TRBD2. Germline V lookup: CDR1 SGHNT, CDR2 YYREEE (reference sequence). The CDR3 runs 18 residues. The V segment lost 0 bases and the J segment 8 bases; nucleotides outside the gene matches: 11. CDR3 amino acids: CASSLGTGTSGGWGTQYF. The DNA of the CDR3 is TGTGCCAGCAGCTTGGGAACCGGGACTAGCGGGGGCTGGGGTACGCAGTATTTT.

Remarks on this clone: Other DNA sequences in the same sample also yield this CDR3. CDR3 region: CASSRQGYSPLHF. The CDR3 region has the DNA TGTGCCAGCAGTCGACAGGGATATTCACCCCTCCACTTT. The chain recombines TRBV6-5 with TRBJ1-6; 7 positions match TRBD1. Germline assignment: CDR1 MNHEY and CDR2 SVGAGI. The CDR3 contains 13 residues. Trimming cost V 5 bases and J 8 bases; bases outside gene matches: 3.

The chain couples TRBV5-1 to TRBJ1-6, with TRBD1 as a possible D gene (5 bases). Germline assignment: CDR1 SGHRS and CDR2 YFSETQ. Trimming left V 3 bases short and J 5 bases short, with 18 bases between. This CDR3 spans 17 amino acids. CDR3 bases: TGCGCCAGCAGCTCCCTGCCCGGGGGATCGGATAATTCACCCCTCCACTTT. Its protein is CASSSLPGGSDNSPLHF.

This chain links TRBV7-9 with TRBJ2-2; TRBD1 is a possible D gene (5 bases). Germline V gene sequence: CDR1 SEHNR, CDR2 FQNEAQ (reference sequence). The V end lost 11 bases, the J end lost 4 bases, and 5 bases lay between the germline ends. The CDR3 length is 10 residues. The CDR3 nucleotides are TGTGCCCAGGGCACCGGGGAGCTGTTTTTT. Residues: CAQGTGELFF.